This passage covers 31 T cell receptor beta chains from one sample sequenced in a study of cytomegalovirus exposure and HLA in healthy donors (dated by TCRdb to 2017 to 2019). Library preparation was by the immunoSEQ multiplex PCR assay. For the multiplex PCR, a mixture combining 60 forward primers for TCR Vbeta segments and 13 reverse primers for TCR Jbeta segments was used. Here the immuneACCESS table is served through TCRdb, limited to in-frame sequences with V and J called. Missing clones are a known gap in these copies; in checked studies unresolved V genes cover under half, and the rest lacks a known reason. The sample contains 200,000 to 300,000 clones, 80% to 90% of them found a single time. The ten top clones hold 1.5% to 2.5% of the sample. The sequencing sample was made of PBMCs. All receptors come from a woman in her thirties or forties in good health and CMV-seropositive.

This chain links TRBV27 with TRBJ1-2, with TRBD1 identical over 9 bases. The CDR3 has 16 residues. Germline CDR1 MNHEY, CDR2 SMNVEV (reference sequence). After removal of 6 bases from V and 8 bases from J, the junction contained 16 bases not matched to a gene. CDR3 in amino acids: CASRFGTGSESIGYTF. CDR3 DNA: TGTGCCAGCAGATTCGGGACAGGGTCCGAGTCAATCGGCTACACCTTC.

The rearrangement joins TRBV30 to TRBJ1-1; possible D gene TRBD1, 6 bases. Germline CDR1 is GTSNPN and CDR2 is SVGIG (reference sequence). This CDR3 spans 13 amino acids. V lost 2 bases, J lost 4 bases, and 11 bases lay in between. CDR3 loop: CAWSWGHGTEAFF. The CDR3 coding sequence is TGTGCCTGGAGTTGGGGGCACGGCACTGAAGCTTTCTTT.

The J gene is TRBJ1-2, the V gene TRBV6-6, with 7 bases that match TRBD1. The length of the CDR3 is 16 residues. Looked up from germline, CDR1 is MNHNY and CDR2 is SVGAGI (reference sequence). Trimming cost V 4 bases and J 2 bases; bases outside gene matches: 10. The CDR3 reads CASSSSPGGTNYGYTF. CDR3 DNA sequence: TGTGCCAGCAGTTCCTCTCCAGGGGGAACCAACTATGGCTACACCTTC.

The chain links TRBV5-5 to TRBJ1-6, with D maybe TRBD1 (5 bases). This CDR3 contains 15 residues. The germline V and J ends were trimmed by 2 bases and 5 bases, with 11 bases remaining between them. The germline gives CDR1 SGHKS, CDR2 YYEKEE (reference sequence). DNA of the CDR3: TGTGCCAGCAGCTTTGAGACAGCGAATAATTCACCCCTCCACTTT. This encodes CASSFETANNSPLHF.

J is TRBJ2-7 and V is TRBV2; 13 bases line up with TRBD2. V shed 4 bases, J shed 3 bases, and the junction held 3 bases outside the gene matches. Germline lookup yields CDR1 SNHLY and CDR2 FYNNEI. The CDR3 extends over 15 amino acids. The CDR3 nucleotides are TGTGCCAGCAGTGCCGGGACTAGCGGGGTCTACGAGCAGTACTTC. Protein: CASSAGTSGVYEQYF.

This chain joins TRBV7-2 and TRBJ2-3; D ambiguous. CDR1 and CDR2 from the germline V gene are SGHTA and FQGNSA. Between the trimmed V and J ends, which lost 1 base and 5 bases, there was a span of 7 bases. The CDR3 is made up of 13 amino acids. The CDR3 reads CASSLDWRDTQYF. CDR3 in DNA: TGTGCCAGCAGCTTAGATTGGAGAGATACGCAGTATTTT.

The CDR3 reads CASSLGTYNEQFF. Here the CDR3 DNA reads TGTGCCAGCAGCCTCGGGACTTACAATGAGCAGTTCTTC. V is TRBV11-3 and J is TRBJ2-1, with a possible D match to TRBD2 (6 bases). Trimming took 5 bases from V and 4 from J, leaving 9 bases between them. CDR1 is SGHNT, CDR2 YENEEA, per germline. The CDR3 extends over 13 amino acids.

This clone was seen just once. This chain links TRBV30 with TRBJ1-6; TRBD1 might be the D (6 bases). V gave up 1 base and J gave up 8 bases, with 9 bases separating them. Germline CDR1 and CDR2: GTSNPN and SVGIG (reference sequence). The CDR3 totals 13 residues. CDR3 in DNA: TGTGCCTGGAGTGACAGGGTCCATTCACCCCTCCACTTT. Amino acids: CAWSDRVHSPLHF. Combining the CDR3 with reference TRBV30 and TRBJ1-6 gives the whole variable domain SQTIHQWPATLVQPVGSPLSLECTVEGTSNPNLYWYRQAAGRGLQLLFYSVGIGQISSEVPQNLSASRPQDRQFILSSKKLLLSDSGFYLCAWSDRVHSPLHFGNGTRLTVT.

The chain carries TRBV7-2 and TRBJ2-1, with D perhaps matching TRBD2 (6 bases). CDR3 length: 15 residues. The V end was cut by 3 bases, the J end by 5 bases, with 14 bases between. CDR1 is SGHTA and CDR2 is FQGNSA in the germline V gene. The CDR3 here is CASSFDSGRNNEQFF. The CDR3 DNA sequence: TGTGCCAGCAGCTTCGATAGCGGAAGAAACAATGAGCAGTTCTTC.

The V gene is TRBV2, the J gene TRBJ1-2; TRBD1 aligns across 7 bases. Germline V gives CDR1 SNHLY, CDR2 FYNNEI. There are 17 residues in the CDR3. Trimming took 6 bases from V and 4 from J; bases not matched to a gene: 17. CDR3 in DNA: TGTGCCAGCAGGAGCAGACAGGGAGTTTCTTTGGTCTATGGCTACACCTTC. This codes for CASRSRQGVSLVYGYTF.

V and J are TRBV6-5 and TRBJ1-6, with 8 positions matching TRBD1. The junction had 8 bases not matched to a gene; V was cut back by 7 bases and J by 6 bases. This CDR3 contains 15 residues. Germline values: CDR1 MNHEY, CDR2 SVGAGI. The CDR3 DNA follows: TGTGCCAGCAATACCGGGACAGGATCTAATTCACCCCTCCACTTT. Its protein product is CASNTGTGSNSPLHF.

A note on this clone: Other nucleotide sequences from this sample produce the same CDR3. V usage is TRBV6-6 and J usage is TRBJ1-3; 8 bases match TRBD1. The CDR3 consists of 15 residues. Germline V gene sequence: CDR1 MNHNY, CDR2 SVGAGI (reference sequence). V was clipped by 6 bases and J by 4 bases; unmatched bases: 8. The DNA of the CDR3 is TGTGCCAGCAGCCCCGGACAGGGAGTCGGAAACACCATATATTTT. Translation gives CASSPGQGVGNTIYF.

This clone was counted only a few times. The chain combines TRBV30 with TRBJ2-2, with 7 positions matching TRBD2. This CDR3 comprises 15 residues. The germline gives CDR1 GTSNPN, CDR2 SVGIG (reference sequence). CDR3 sequence reads: CAGRWLAANTGELFF. DNA of the CDR3: TGTGCTGGGAGGTGGCTAGCGGCTAACACCGGGGAGCTGTTTTTT.

A few counts support this clone. The V call is TRBV5-5, the J call TRBJ2-7, with TRBD1 identical over 10 bases. The trim removed 2 bases at V and 5 bases at J, leaving 7 bases unmatched. The CDR3 is 15 residues long. Looked up from germline, CDR1 is SGHKS and CDR2 is YYEKEE (reference sequence). CDR3 coding DNA: TGTGCCAGCAGCTTAGAGACAGGGGGCAACCACGAGCAGTACTTC. Its translation is CASSLETGGNHEQYF.

This clone was recorded only once. The chain is built from TRBV2 and TRBJ1-1; tentatively, D is TRBD1 (5 bases). The CDR3 loop spans 17 amino acids. The V and J ends lost 10 bases and 1 base respectively, with 25 bases between them. Per the germline V gene, CDR1 is SNHLY and CDR2 is FYNNEI. The CDR3 DNA is TGTGCCACCTCTTCAGGGTTAGGGTACTCGGCGAACACTGAAGCTTTCTTT. It is translated as CATSSGLGYSANTEAFF.

This rearrangement joins TRBV28 to TRBJ2-3; a weak D match, TRBD1 (5 bases). Trimming left V 5 bases short and J 1 base short, with 10 bases between. Germline CDR1 reads MDHEN; CDR2 reads SYDVKM. This CDR3 comprises 14 residues. The CDR3 DNA sequence: TGTGCCAGCAGTGGGCAGGGCCGCACAGATACGCAGTATTTT. Its translation is CASSGQGRTDTQYF.

The chain combines TRBV4-3 with TRBJ2-1, with 10 bases that match TRBD2. The CDR3 contains 16 residues. From germline, CDR1 is LGHNA and CDR2 YSLEER. The J segment lost 6 bases and the V segment lost 4 bases, leaving 9 bases of the junction unmatched. The CDR3: CASSRMVSGRGNEQFF. DNA of the CDR3: TGCGCCAGCAGCCGGATGGTAAGCGGGAGGGGCAATGAGCAGTTCTTC.

This sequence joins TRBV11-2 and TRBJ1-5; tentative D call: TRBD1 (5 bases). V lost 3 bases to trimming and J lost 6 bases, with 15 bases between them. Germline values: CDR1 SGHAT, CDR2 FQNNGV. CDR3 length: 15 residues. The CDR3, as DNA: TGTGCCAGCAGCTTCGACGGAGGGAGGGGTCAGCCCCAGCATTTT. Its protein is CASSFDGGRGQPQHF.

V and J are TRBV5-1 and TRBJ2-7; 9 nucleotides align to TRBD1. V dropped 2 bases and J dropped 0; count of bases not matched to a gene: 0. The V gene's germline CDR1 is SGHRS and CDR2 YFSETQ. The CDR3 loop spans 14 amino acids. CDR3 amino acids: CASSLQGASYEQYF. CDR3 DNA sequence: TGCGCCAGCAGCTTACAGGGGGCCTCCTACGAGCAGTACTTC.

V is TRBV7-3 and J is TRBJ1-2; 12 bases map to TRBD1. CDR3 length equals 13 residues. V lost 7 bases, J lost 7 bases, and 4 bases stayed unmatched. Germline V CDR1 and CDR2: SGHTA, FQGTGA. CDR3 bases: TGTGCCAGCACCATGGGACAGGGGGCTGGCTACACCTTC. As protein: CASTMGQGAGYTF. Using reference TRBV7-3 and TRBJ1-2 for the parts outside the CDR3, the full variable domain is GAGVSQTPSNKVTEKGKYVELRCDPISGHTALYWYRQSLGQGPEFLIYFQGTGAADDSGLPNDRFFAVRPEGSVSTLKIQRTERGDSAVYLCASTMGQGAGYTFGSGTRLTVV.

The V gene is TRBV19, the J gene TRBJ1-1; 7 nucleotides agree with TRBD1. Trimming cost V 11 bases and J 0 bases; bases outside gene matches: 12. The CDR3 runs 15 residues. Germline loops: CDR1 LNHDA, CDR2 SQIVND (reference sequence). The CDR3 nucleotides read TGTGCCTCGGGGGACAGAGAAAGGATGAACACTGAAGCTTTCTTT. It translates to CASGDRERMNTEAFF.

By share of the sample, this clone is medium-sized. The V and J genes are TRBV6-7 and TRBJ1-1; no reliable D call. TRBV6-7 is known as an ORF, though its function is uncertain. V lost 5 bases to trimming and J lost 0 bases, with 7 bases between them. The length of the CDR3 is 13 residues. The CDR3 loop reads CASSRSMNTEAFF. In nucleotides, the CDR3 is TGTGCCAGCAGTAGGAGCATGAACACTGAAGCTTTCTTT.

This CDR3 reads CASSFLGTSGNTGELFF. DNA of the CDR3: TGTGCCAGCAGCTTTCTGGGGACTAGCGGGAACACCGGGGAGCTGTTTTTT. The gene calls are TRBV11-3 and TRBJ2-2; 11 nucleotides align to TRBD2. The CDR3 is 17 residues long. Looked up from germline, CDR1 is SGHNT and CDR2 is YENEEA. The V and J ends lost 3 bases and 1 base, in that order; junction bases with no gene match: 4.

The J gene is TRBJ2-1, the V gene TRBV12-5; D may be TRBD2 (5 bases). The V end was cut by 8 bases, the J end by 5 bases, with 19 bases between. The CDR3 is 15 amino acids. In germline, CDR1 is LGHNT, CDR2 FRNRAP. CDR3 residues: CASSPTGITHNEQFF. The DNA of the CDR3 is TGTGCTAGTTCTCCTACGGGGATTACACACAATGAGCAGTTCTTC.

This clone was counted between two and nine times. The chain has TRBV10-3 and TRBJ2-1, with 12 nucleotides matching TRBD1. The germline V gene has CDR1 ENHRY and CDR2 SYGVKD. V dropped 10 bases and J dropped 8; count of bases not matched to a gene: 6. This CDR3 is built from 13 residues. CDR3 residues: CATTGQGADEQFF. In nucleotides, the CDR3 is TGTGCCACGACGGGACAGGGGGCTGATGAGCAGTTCTTC.

In its sample, this clone was seen a few times. The chain employs TRBV7-2 and TRBJ2-7; TRBD1 is a possible D gene (5 bases). The length of the CDR3 is 14 residues. V was trimmed by 5 bases and J by 0 bases, leaving 11 bases between them. Per the germline V gene, CDR1 is SGHTA and CDR2 is FQGNSA. The CDR3 loop is CASSLQGSSYEQYF. The CDR3 DNA follows: TGTGCCAGCAGCCTTCAGGGTAGCTCCTACGAGCAGTACTTC.

The rearrangement links TRBV15 to TRBJ2-7, with 7 bases aligning to TRBD2. CDR1 is LNHNV and CDR2 is YYDKDF in the germline V gene (reference sequence). The trim removed 0 bases at V and 1 base at J, leaving 6 bases unmatched. The CDR3 covers 16 residues. The CDR3 loop reads CATSRDKASGSYEQYF. The CDR3 DNA follows: TGTGCCACCAGCAGAGATAAGGCTAGCGGATCCTACGAGCAGTACTTC.

The chain carries TRBV6-5 and TRBJ2-7; 7 bases fit TRBD2. The length of the CDR3 is 14 residues. J was trimmed by 3 bases and V by 6 bases; bases with no gene match: 8. In germline, CDR1 is MNHEY, CDR2 SVGAGI. The DNA for the CDR3 is TGTGCCAGCAGCCCCCCAAGCGGGAACTACGAGCAGTACTTC. It specifies CASSPPSGNYEQYF.

The chain combines TRBV7-8 with TRBJ1-4; D possibly corresponds to TRBD1 (5 bases). Trimming cost V 1 base and J 4 bases, with 7 bases left between them. The CDR3 has 14 amino acids. Looked up from germline, CDR1 is SGHVS and CDR2 is FQNEAQ. CDR3 nucleotides: TGTGCCAGCAGCTTAGGACAGTATAATGAAAAACTGTTTTTT. The encoded protein is CASSLGQYNEKLFF.

Written as DNA, the CDR3 is TGTGCCAGCGGCCCTCCGGGACAGTTCTATGGCTACACCTTC. Its translation: CASGPPGQFYGYTF. V gene TRBV28 combines with J gene TRBJ1-2, with 7 bases lining up with TRBD1. The length of the CDR3 is 14 residues. Germline values: CDR1 MDHEN, CDR2 SYDVKM. Unmatched junction bases numbered 10, after V lost 8 bases and J lost 4 bases.

This sequence joins TRBV6-5 and TRBJ2-2, with D tentatively TRBD2 (6 bases). This CDR3 region has 13 residues. V lost 8 bases and J 6 bases, leaving 13 bases between the germline ends. The germline gives CDR1 MNHEY, CDR2 SVGAGI. The chain's CDR3 is CASGSLAAGELFF. The DNA of the CDR3 is TGTGCCAGCGGTTCCTTAGCGGCCGGGGAGCTGTTTTTT.